Listed below are T cell receptor beta chains from one sample, sequenced in a study of identifying expanded T cells in peripheral blood. The protocol was immunoSEQ multiplex PCR, while the TCRdb copy is restricted to in-frame clones and leaves out a portion. The sample has approximately 110,000 clones, about 88% seen once. The sample was blood. The receptors come from a person aged 18 to 75 in good health. Each CDR3 is given with its conserved first and last residue. The order of the fields is clone size, J gene, D gene, V gene, CDR3 DNA, CDR3 protein. A D gene is named only where the DNA matches it firmly. The size entry is marked missing in some rows and otherwise reads once, few, many or a size class.

clone_size: NA; j_call: TRBJ1-5; d_call: TRBD1; v_call: TRBV11-2; cdr3_nt: TGTGCCAGCATCTTGGGACAGTCGGTTCAGCCCCAGCATTTT; cdr3_aa: CASILGQSVQPQHF
clone_size: NA; j_call: TRBJ2-7; d_call: NA; v_call: TRBV7-6; cdr3_nt: TGTGCCAGCAGCTTGCCCGGGACACTCTCCTACGAGCAGTACTTC; cdr3_aa: CASSLPGTLSYEQYF
clone_size: once; j_call: TRBJ2-1; d_call: TRBD2; v_call: TRBV28; cdr3_nt: TGTGCCAGCAGTCCCGGGACTAGCGGGTTGAATGAGCAGTTCTTC; cdr3_aa: CASSPGTSGLNEQFF
clone_size: NA; j_call: TRBJ2-5; d_call: NA; v_call: TRBV18; cdr3_nt: TGTGCCAGCTCACCGGTTTCTGGTCGGGCGCCCCAAGAGACCCAGTACTTC; cdr3_aa: CASSPVSGRAPQETQYF
clone_size: once; j_call: TRBJ2-7; d_call: TRBD1; v_call: TRBV7-2; cdr3_nt: TGTGCCAGCAGCCTCCCGGACAGGGATTCATACGAGCAGTACTTC; cdr3_aa: CASSLPDRDSYEQYF
clone_size: NA; j_call: TRBJ2-2; d_call: TRBD2; v_call: TRBV11-3; cdr3_nt: TGTGCCAGCAGCCCAGGAGCGGGGAGGGCCGGGGAGCTGTTTTTT; cdr3_aa: CASSPGAGRAGELFF
clone_size: NA; j_call: TRBJ2-1; d_call: TRBD2; v_call: TRBV4-1; cdr3_nt: TGCGCCAGCACGACAGCGGGAGGCAGTGAGCAGTTCTTC; cdr3_aa: CASTTAGGSEQFF
clone_size: NA; j_call: TRBJ2-1; d_call: NA; v_call: TRBV13; cdr3_nt: TGTGCCAGCAGCTCCCCGGGGGGCCCAAGCTCCTACAATGAGCAGTTCTTC; cdr3_aa: CASSSPGGPSSYNEQFF
clone_size: NA; j_call: TRBJ2-3; d_call: TRBD1; v_call: TRBV11-2; cdr3_nt: TGTGCCAGCAGCTTAGTGCAGTGGACAGGGCTAGATACGCAGTATTTT; cdr3_aa: CASSLVQWTGLDTQYF
clone_size: NA; j_call: TRBJ1-1; d_call: TRBD1; v_call: TRBV7-9; cdr3_nt: TGTGCCAGCAGCCTCGGGACAGGGGCCACTGAAGCTTTCTTT; cdr3_aa: CASSLGTGATEAFF
clone_size: once; j_call: TRBJ1-2; d_call: TRBD1; v_call: TRBV7-3; cdr3_nt: TGTGCCAGCAGCGACGCGATTGGGGACAGGGAGAATGGCTACACCTTC; cdr3_aa: CASSDAIGDRENGYTF
clone_size: NA; j_call: TRBJ1-5; d_call: NA; v_call: TRBV10-3; cdr3_nt: TGTGCCATCAGCGATCGGGGGAATAGCAATCAGCCCCAGCATTTT; cdr3_aa: CAISDRGNSNQPQHF
clone_size: NA; j_call: TRBJ1-1; d_call: TRBD1; v_call: TRBV5-1; cdr3_nt: TGCGCCAGCAATCCAGACAGGGGGCATTGGAAAGCTTTCTTT; cdr3_aa: CASNPDRGHWKAFF
clone_size: many; j_call: TRBJ2-7; d_call: TRBD2; v_call: TRBV2; cdr3_nt: TGTGCCAGCAGTGACGAGACTAGCGGATTCTACGAGCAGTACTTC; cdr3_aa: CASSDETSGFYEQYF
clone_size: NA; j_call: TRBJ1-4; d_call: NA; v_call: TRBV9; cdr3_nt: TGTGCCAGCAGCCCTAAGATTGCAACTAATGAAAAACTGTTTTTT; cdr3_aa: CASSPKIATNEKLFF
clone_size: NA; j_call: TRBJ1-4; d_call: NA; v_call: TRBV7-2; cdr3_nt: TGTGCCAGCACCAACCCGGGGGAGGGGATTAATGAAAAACTGTTTTTT; cdr3_aa: CASTNPGEGINEKLFF
clone_size: NA; j_call: TRBJ1-6; d_call: NA; v_call: TRBV18; cdr3_nt: TGTGCCAGCTCGGGACAAACCTATAATTCACCCCTCCACTTT; cdr3_aa: CASSGQTYNSPLHF
clone_size: NA; j_call: TRBJ1-5; d_call: NA; v_call: TRBV12-5; cdr3_nt: TGTGCTAGTGCCATAAACGATCAGCCCCAGCATTTT; cdr3_aa: CASAINDQPQHF
clone_size: NA; j_call: TRBJ2-6; d_call: TRBD2; v_call: TRBV10-1; cdr3_nt: TGCGCCAGCAGTAGCGGGGGGTCTGGGGCCAACGTCCTGACTTTC; cdr3_aa: CASSSGGSGANVLTF
clone_size: NA; j_call: TRBJ2-1; d_call: TRBD2; v_call: TRBV5-1; cdr3_nt: TGCGCCAGCAGCTTAGGACTAGCGGGAGCCAATGAGCAGTTCTTC; cdr3_aa: CASSLGLAGANEQFF
clone_size: NA; j_call: TRBJ2-7; d_call: TRBD2; v_call: TRBV14; cdr3_nt: TGTGCCAGCAGCCAACGACTAGCGGATCACTCCTACGAGCAGTACTTC; cdr3_aa: CASSQRLADHSYEQYF
clone_size: medium-sized; j_call: TRBJ1-2; d_call: NA; v_call: TRBV11-3; cdr3_nt: TGTGCCAGCAGCTACGACGGCTATGGCTACACCTTC; cdr3_aa: CASSYDGYGYTF
clone_size: NA; j_call: TRBJ2-2; d_call: NA; v_call: TRBV18; cdr3_nt: TGTGCCAGCTCACCGGCCGGGGGGGAGCTGTTTTTT; cdr3_aa: CASSPAGGELFF
clone_size: NA; j_call: TRBJ2-3; d_call: TRBD2; v_call: TRBV5-5; cdr3_nt: TGTGCCAGCAGTTGGCTTAGCGGGAAAACAGATACGCAGTATTTT; cdr3_aa: CASSWLSGKTDTQYF
clone_size: NA; j_call: TRBJ1-1; d_call: NA; v_call: TRBV29-1; cdr3_nt: TGCAGCGTGGACAAGAACACTGAAGCTTTCTTT; cdr3_aa: CSVDKNTEAFF